These 30 T cell receptor beta chains were sequenced from one sample in a study of T cells in Graves' hyperthyroidism and ophthalmopathy. TCR beta CDR3 regions were amplified from RNA transcripts. During a first-round RT-PCR of the TCR CDR3, the HTBI primer set was used. TCRdb re-called the multiplex PCR reads through MiXCR, storing one row per CDR3 protein. The profile shows a few hundred thousand distinct CDR3 sequences, 12% to 15% of them singletons. Sequencing was carried out using blood. The receptors were sampled from a woman between 40 and 55 years old with Graves' hyperthyroidism.

In this sample, this clonotype turned up many times. The chain links TRBV20-1 to TRBJ2-5, with a tentative D call TRBD2 (5 bases). Germline V CDR1 and CDR2: DFQATT, SNEGSKA (reference sequence). This CDR3 has 14 amino acids. V lost 2 bases to trimming and J lost 1 base, with 11 bases between them. The CDR3 is CSARLGGPQETQYF. In DNA, the CDR3 is TGCAGTGCTAGATTAGGAGGTCCCCAAGAGACCCAGTACTTC.

This clonotype was recorded at least ten times. The chain carries TRBV6-1 and TRBJ2-7; possibly TRBD1 for D (5 bases). Trimming stripped 4 bases from V and 5 bases from J, with 9 bases between. The CDR3 runs to 12 residues. The germline gives CDR1 MNHNS, CDR2 SASEGT. CDR3 DNA: TGTGCCAGCAGTGGACAGCGCAACGAGCAGTACTTC. Protein: CASSGQRNEQYF.

Many counts were recorded for this clonotype. The gene calls are TRBV12-3 or TRBV12-4 and TRBJ1-5; tentative D call: TRBD1 (6 bases). The V end was cut by 8 bases, the J end by 4 bases, with 12 bases between. CDR3 size: 13 residues. The CDR3 nucleotides are TGTGCCAGCGTCGCAGGGGTTAATCAGCCCCAGCATTTT. This codes for CASVAGVNQPQHF.

This clonotype was counted at least ten times. This sequence joins TRBV6-5 and TRBJ2-7, with D possibly TRBD2 on 6 matching bases. Deletions cut 3 bases from V and 11 bases from J, with 11 bases between. CDR3 length: 11 amino acids. Germline V lookup: CDR1 MNHEY, CDR2 SVGAGI. CDR3 in amino acids: CASSYNGREYF. Written as DNA, the CDR3 is TGTGCCAGCAGTTATAACGGGAGAGAGTACTTC.

Note on this clonotype: This may be a read error: a much more frequent sequence differs by one nucleotide. The chain carries TRBV5-1 and TRBJ1-1; 10 positions agree with TRBD1. The CDR3 runs to 13 residues. From germline, CDR1 is SGHRS and CDR2 YFSETQ. This chain's CDR3 is CTSRDRGNTEAFF. The CDR3 region has the DNA TGCACCAGCAGGGACAGGGGTAACACTGAAGCTTTCTTT.

The chain has TRBV28 and TRBJ1-2, with TRBD1 as a possible D gene (6 bases). This CDR3 region has 15 residues. Germline V gene sequence: CDR1 MDHEN, CDR2 SYDVKM. Trimming stripped 1 base from V and 3 bases from J, with 12 bases between. The CDR3, as DNA: TGTGCCAGCAGTTTATTAAACAGGGCGGACTATGGCTACACCTTC. It specifies CASSLLNRADYGYTF.

This clonotype was seen many times. V is TRBV9 and J is TRBJ1-1; perhaps TRBD1 as D (5 bases). In germline, CDR1 is SGDLS, CDR2 YYNGEE. The CDR3 contains 16 residues. The V gene lost 3 bases and the J gene lost 5 bases, with 20 bases spanning the gap. The chain's CDR3 is CASSDRQSGRGTEAFF. CDR3 nucleotides: TGTGCCAGCAGCGACCGACAGAGCGGGAGGGGTACTGAAGCTTTCTTT.

The table lists this clonotype with many counts. This chain joins TRBV6-1 and TRBJ1-1; no clear D. The V gene's germline CDR1 is MNHNS and CDR2 SASEGT. V was trimmed by 6 bases and J by 0 bases, leaving 14 bases between them. There are 15 residues in the CDR3. CDR3 sequence: CASRVLSTMNTEAFF. CDR3 sequence (DNA): TGTGCCAGCAGGGTACTTTCTACAATGAACACTGAAGCTTTCTTT.

The chain employs TRBV29-1 and TRBJ1-1; D not resolved. Looked up from germline, CDR1 is SQVTM and CDR2 is ANQGSEA. CDR3 length: 12 residues. The V end was cut by 2 bases, the J end by 5 bases, with 9 bases between. CDR3 nucleotides: TGCAGCGTTGAACGCAGCGGGACTGAAGCTTTCTTT. Protein: CSVERSGTEAFF. Together with reference TRBV29-1 and TRBJ1-1, the CDR3 gives the full variable domain: SAVISQKPSRDICQRGTSLTIQCQVDSQVTMMFWYRQQPGQSLTLIATANQGSEATYESGFVIDKFPISRPNLTFSTLTVSNMSPEDSSIYLCSVERSGTEAFFGQGTRLTVV.

This clonotype was detected many times. The V gene is TRBV7-9, the J gene TRBJ2-3; 8 bases are shared with TRBD2. CDR3 size: 16 residues. With 2 bases clipped from V and 5 bases from J, the junction kept 9 bases outside the gene matches. Germline V gene sequence: CDR1 SEHNR, CDR2 FQNEAQ (reference sequence). The CDR3 region is CASSLPSGRKKDTQYF. The CDR3, as DNA: TGTGCCAGCAGCTTACCTAGCGGGCGAAAGAAAGATACGCAGTATTTT.

In DNA, the CDR3 is TGCGCCAGCAGCTTGCAGCCCGGAGGGGATACGCAGTATTTT. Encoded protein: CASSLQPGGDTQYF. This rearrangement joins TRBV5-1 to TRBJ2-3; possibly TRBD2 for D (6 bases). CDR3 length: 14 residues. V gave up 1 base and J gave up 6 bases, with 12 bases separating them. The germline V gene encodes CDR1 SGHRS and CDR2 YFSETQ.

This sequence joins TRBV28 and TRBJ2-7, with D possibly TRBD2 on 5 matching bases. Germline V gene lookup returns CDR1 MDHEN and CDR2 SYDVKM. The length of the CDR3 is 14 residues. Deletions cut 8 bases from V and 2 bases from J, with 16 bases between. CDR3 coding DNA: TGTGCCAGCCAAAAGATGAGCGGAACCTACGAGCAGTACTTC. Protein product: CASQKMSGTYEQYF.

In this sample, this clonotype turned up a few times. The V gene is TRBV10-3, the J gene TRBJ1-1; 11 bases align to TRBD1. Germline CDR1 reads ENHRY; CDR2 reads SYGVKD. J lost 3 bases, V lost 3 bases, and 3 bases had no gene match. The CDR3 is made up of 15 amino acids. The CDR3 nucleotides read TGTGCCATCAGTGAAGGACAGGGGGCGTACACTGAAGCTTTCTTT. Its protein product is CAISEGQGAYTEAFF.

The rearrangement links TRBV14 to TRBJ1-4, with D unresolved. The CDR3 has 15 residues. The V end lost 0 bases, the J end lost 5 bases, and 10 bases lay between the germline ends. Germline V gives CDR1 SGHDN, CDR2 FVKESK. The CDR3 DNA is TGTGCCAGCAGCCAAGAATCGGTTAGGAATGAAAAACTGTTTTTT. This codes for CASSQESVRNEKLFF.

The chain is built from TRBV7-3 and TRBJ2-1; possibly TRBD2 for D (6 bases). V lost 5 bases to trimming and J lost 10 bases, with 15 bases between them. This CDR3 has 13 amino acids. Germline V gene sequence: CDR1 SGHTA, CDR2 FQGTGA. The CDR3 region is CASSLGTYREQFF. CDR3 bases: TGTGCCAGCAGCCTAGGGACTTACAGGGAGCAGTTCTTC.

This clonotype appeared many times. The chain links TRBV28 to TRBJ2-1; unclear D gene. V lost 1 base and J lost 8, with 9 bases in between. Germline V lookup: CDR1 MDHEN, CDR2 SYDVKM. The CDR3 spans 13 residues. The CDR3 sequence: CASSLSTPHEQFF. In nucleotides, the CDR3 is TGTGCCAGCAGTTTATCAACGCCCCATGAGCAGTTCTTC.

This clonotype came up many times. V and J are TRBV28 and TRBJ1-2, with D maybe TRBD1 (6 bases). The CDR3 has 11 amino acids. The V end lost 6 bases, the J end lost 7 bases, and 9 bases lay between the germline ends. Germline loops: CDR1 MDHEN, CDR2 SYDVKM. The CDR3 nucleotides read TGTGCCAGCAGCTGGGGGCTTGGCTACACCTTC. Translating it yields CASSWGLGYTF.

This clonotype was counted many times. The chain uses TRBV20-1 and TRBJ2-5; 11 bases fit TRBD1. The trim removed 5 bases at V and 5 bases at J, leaving 4 bases unmatched. CDR3 size: 13 residues. Germline V lookup: CDR1 DFQATT, CDR2 SNEGSKA (reference sequence). The CDR3 DNA sequence: TGCAGTGCTCGGACAGGGGGCTGGGAGACCCAGTACTTC. Residues: CSARTGGWETQYF.

The table lists this clonotype with many counts. The chain is built from TRBV12-3 or TRBV12-4 and TRBJ1-5; possibly TRBD1 for D (5 bases). The ends were cut back, 5 bases at V and 0 bases at J, with 14 bases in the middle. The CDR3 covers 16 residues. CDR3 DNA sequence: TGTGCCAGCAGTCCCTCAAGGGGACTTAGCAATCAGCCCCAGCATTTT. Amino acids: CASSPSRGLSNQPQHF.

This clonotype was counted at least ten times. The V call is TRBV3-1, the J call TRBJ2-7, with TRBD2 as a possible D gene (6 bases). The germline V and J ends were trimmed by 2 bases and 2 bases, with 10 bases remaining between them. This CDR3 has 14 residues. Germline V gene data show CDR1 as LGHDT and CDR2 as YNNKEL (reference sequence). CDR3: CASSQSLATYEQYF. The CDR3 region has the DNA TGTGCCAGCAGCCAATCGCTAGCGACCTACGAGCAGTACTTC.

The chain carries TRBV15 and TRBJ1-4; D gene uncertain. The CDR3 is 13 amino acids. Germline lookup yields CDR1 LNHNV and CDR2 YYDKDF (reference sequence). The V end lost 0 bases, the J end lost 8 bases, and 7 bases lay between the germline ends. CDR3 in DNA: TGTGCCACCAGCAGAGAGTTACACGAAAAACTGTTTTTT. Amino acid sequence: CATSRELHEKLFF.

About this clonotype itself: This may arise from a read error, as a much more abundant clone is one base away. This rearrangement joins TRBV11-2 to TRBJ1-3, with a tentative D call TRBD1 (6 bases). CDR3 size: 16 residues. Per the germline V gene, CDR1 is SGHAT and CDR2 is FQNNGV. The CDR3 here is CASSSRQASSGSTIYF. DNA of the CDR3: TGTGCCAGCAGCTCCCGACAGGCGAGCTCTGGAAGCACCATATATTTT. Combining the CDR3 with reference TRBV11-2 and TRBJ1-3 gives the whole variable domain EAGVAQSPRYKIIEKRQSVAFWCNPISGHATLYWYQQILGQGPKLLIQFQNNGVVDDSQLPKDRFSAERLKGVDSTLKIQPAKLEDSAVYLCASSSRQASSGSTIYFGEGSWLTVV.

In this sample, this clonotype turned up many times. DNA for the CDR3: TGTGCCAGCCAGGGGACTTTATCGGGCGAGCAGTTCTTC. It translates to CASQGTLSGEQFF. The chain uses TRBV18 and TRBJ2-1; the D gene could be TRBD1 or TRBD2 (6 bases each). The CDR3 sequence is 13 residues long. Germline V CDR1 and CDR2: KGHSH, LQKENI. V shed 8 bases and J shed 10 bases, with 18 bases lying between them.

This clonotype was found a few times. The chain combines TRBV20-1 with TRBJ2-2, with D uncertain. The germline V gene encodes CDR1 DFQATT and CDR2 SNEGSKA (reference sequence). Trimming shortened V by 5 bases and J by 3 bases, and 7 bases separated the two germline ends. This CDR3 contains 12 residues. This chain's CDR3 is CSAPQYTGELFF. The CDR3 coding sequence is TGCAGTGCTCCTCAATACACCGGGGAGCTGTTTTTT.

This clonotype was seen more than once but under ten times. The chain has TRBV12-3 or TRBV12-4 and TRBJ1-1; a weak D match, TRBD1 (6 bases). The CDR3 length is 15 residues. V lost 5 bases and J lost 5, with 18 bases in between. CDR3 DNA sequence: TGTGCCAGCAGTCCTGGGCAGGGGCGCGGGACTGAAGCTTTCTTT. This codes for CASSPGQGRGTEAFF.

J is TRBJ2-6 and V is TRBV15; perhaps TRBD2 as D (6 bases). V lost 2 bases to trimming and J lost 0 bases, with 17 bases between them. The germline V gene encodes CDR1 LNHNV and CDR2 YYDKDF (reference sequence). There are 19 residues in the CDR3. The CDR3 coding sequence is TGTGCCACCAGCAGACCCCCTAGGTTAGCGGACTCTGGGGCCAACGTCCTGACTTTC. Translation gives CATSRPPRLADSGANVLTF.

This clonotype was observed many times. V and J are TRBV11-2 and TRBJ2-1; no clear D gene. This CDR3 spans 15 amino acids. Germline loops: CDR1 SGHAT, CDR2 FQNNGV. V was shortened by 6 bases and J by 4 bases, with 16 bases between the two germline ends. This chain's CDR3 is CASRGRENEYNEQFF. The CDR3 coding sequence is TGTGCCAGCAGAGGAAGGGAAAATGAGTACAATGAGCAGTTCTTC.

This clonotype was counted at least ten times. J is TRBJ2-1 and V is TRBV20-1; a possible D gene is TRBD2 (6 bases). CDR1 DFQATT and CDR2 SNEGSKA come from the germline V gene (reference sequence). The CDR3 length is 14 residues. Trimming took off 1 base at V and 0 bases at J, with 7 bases between the two ends. The CDR3 coding sequence is TGCAGTGCTAGAGTAGCGGTCTCCTACAATGAGCAGTTCTTC. Protein product: CSARVAVSYNEQFF.

This clonotype was seen repeatedly, ten times or more. This chain connects TRBV2 to TRBJ2-1, with 9 bases that match TRBD2. There are 16 residues in the CDR3. The germline CDR1 and CDR2 sequences are SNHLY and FYNNEI. With V trimmed by 3 bases and J by 8 bases, 11 bases remained unmatched. The CDR3 DNA follows: TGTGCCAGCAGTGACCTAGCGGGAATTGGTACCGATGAGCAGTTCTTC. This sequence encodes CASSDLAGIGTDEQFF.

This clonotype was detected ten times or more. The CDR3 nucleotides are TGCAGTGCTAGACTCCCCACGACGACTAGCGGGAGGTACACAGATACGCAGTATTTT. Its protein product is CSARLPTTTSGRYTDTQYF. V usage is TRBV20-1 and J usage is TRBJ2-3, with 13 bases matching TRBD2. After removal of 2 bases from V and 2 bases from J, the junction contained 13 bases not matched to a gene. Germline values: CDR1 DFQATT, CDR2 SNEGSKA (reference sequence). This CDR3 is 19 amino acids long.